These T cell receptor beta chains were read from a single sample in a study of control samples from healthy donors and cancer patients. Clones were sequenced by immunoSEQ multiplex PCR, and TCRdb holds only the in-frame ones, with some missing. The sample has some 150,000 clones, 91% seen once. The material sequenced was blood. Receptors originate from a man between 18 and 35 years old in good health. The CDR3 runs from the conserved cysteine through the conserved F or W. The order of the fields is D gene, V gene, CDR3 protein. The D gene is left open where the match is weak.

.,TRBV6-5,CASSYSLNTEAFF
.,TRBV11-2,CASSLNGELFF
.,TRBV3-1/TRBV3-2,CASSQGATDGGLDEQYF
TRBD2,TRBV5-1,CASSLGGAGGAYEQYF
.,TRBV19,CASSMGDGGAYQETQYF
TRBD1,TRBV5-1,CASSLLGTGADEQFF
.,TRBV7-4,CASSLSLPSKIANYGYTF
.,TRBV2,CASSQGLGDKQYF
.,TRBV12-3/TRBV12-4,CASSLANYGYTF
.,TRBV7-6,CASSLQGRAFF
.,TRBV4-1,CASSQEVGVTYNEQFF
.,TRBV6-2/TRBV6-3,CASSYFFSNQPQHF
TRBD2,TRBV5-1,CASSSSPSGGSTDTQYF
.,TRBV30,CAWFGQGSDEQYF
.,TRBV15,CATSRQINTEAFF
.,TRBV5-1,CASSLAPLLEAFF
.,TRBV5-1,CASSLGNREGYGYTF
.,TRBV15,CATSRDRQGGMNTEAFF
.,TRBV27,CASSFFGHEQYF
TRBD1,TRBV12-5,CASGSRDRANPNYGYTF
.,TRBV27,CASGGSGATYNEQFF
.,TRBV7-9,CASSDGDFGYTF
.,TRBV4-1,CASSPRTGSNTGELFF
.,TRBV27,CASSYGTNSNQPQHF
.,TRBV19,CASSIDSSVPNQPQHF
TRBD1,TRBV11-2,CASSSLDRGVSGANVLTF
.,TRBV7-3,CASSLTYLADTQYF
.,TRBV9,CASSVGIGDTIYF
.,TRBV5-4,CASSLDLAGANVLTF
.,TRBV5-6,CASSLVGDPDTQYF
TRBD2,TRBV6-5,CASSYSGSGGNEQFF
.,TRBV7-3,CASSWARQETQYF
.,TRBV11-2,CASSITRNSPLHF
.,TRBV5-1,CASSPGPGDLDEKLFF
TRBD2,TRBV5-5,CASSGLAGVEDEQFF
TRBD2,TRBV10-3,CAISEPDDIAGAYNEQFF
.,TRBV6-5,CASSYSNVENYGYTF
.,TRBV3-1/TRBV3-2,CASSQQDVNEKLFF
TRBD2,TRBV29-1,CSGLTSGGAVEQFF
TRBD2,TRBV5-1,CARSGGRGGRDEQFF
TRBD2,TRBV7-9,CASSPRAGGGETQYF
.,TRBV6-5,CASGPASSYEQYF
.,TRBV6-5,CASTGTFGSNQPQHF
TRBD1,TRBV7-3,CASSPQGTGASEQYF
TRBD1,TRBV5-1,CASSPFRGANEKLFF
TRBD1,TRBV7-9,CASSPGTASSYNEQFF
.,TRBV30,CAWSVGWGANTDTQYF
.,TRBV9,CASSVEPLGEQFF
.,TRBV3-1/TRBV3-2,CASSQAQQGGFNSMYF
TRBD1,TRBV12-3/TRBV12-4,CASSSGQNQPQHF
TRBD1,TRBV6-5,CASSYGQGSYEQYF
.,TRBV6-5,CASSSSTGEETQYF
.,TRBV5-1,CASSLGQGGEPQHF
.,TRBV28,CASSFPGDTQYF
.,TRBV5-6,CASSPGGAVAGVAGNTIYF